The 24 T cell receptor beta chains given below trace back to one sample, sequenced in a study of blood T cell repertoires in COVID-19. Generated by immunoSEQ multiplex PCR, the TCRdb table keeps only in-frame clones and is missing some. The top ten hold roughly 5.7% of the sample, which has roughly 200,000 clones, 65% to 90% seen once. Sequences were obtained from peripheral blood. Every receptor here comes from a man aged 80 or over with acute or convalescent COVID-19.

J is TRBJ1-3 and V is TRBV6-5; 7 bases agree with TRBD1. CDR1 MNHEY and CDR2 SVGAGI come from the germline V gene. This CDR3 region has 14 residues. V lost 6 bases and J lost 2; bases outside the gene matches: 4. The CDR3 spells CASRGQEAGNTIYF. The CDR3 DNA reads TGTGCCAGCAGAGGACAGGAAGCTGGAAACACCATATATTTT.

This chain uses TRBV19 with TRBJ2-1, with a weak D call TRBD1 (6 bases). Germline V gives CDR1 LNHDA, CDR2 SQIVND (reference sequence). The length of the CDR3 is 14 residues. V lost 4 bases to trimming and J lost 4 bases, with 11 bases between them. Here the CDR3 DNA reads TGTGCCAGTAGTACAATACAGGGTTACAATGAGCAGTTCTTC. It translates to CASSTIQGYNEQFF.

The CDR3 nucleotides read TGCGCCAGCAGCCAAGGGGTCTTGGGGCATTCACCCCTCCACTTT. It yields the protein CASSQGVLGHSPLHF. The chain carries TRBV4-1 and TRBJ1-6, with a tentative D call TRBD1 (5 bases). The V and J ends lost 1 base and 8 bases respectively, with 12 bases between them. CDR1 is MGHRA, CDR2 YSYEKL, per germline. The CDR3 loop spans 15 amino acids.

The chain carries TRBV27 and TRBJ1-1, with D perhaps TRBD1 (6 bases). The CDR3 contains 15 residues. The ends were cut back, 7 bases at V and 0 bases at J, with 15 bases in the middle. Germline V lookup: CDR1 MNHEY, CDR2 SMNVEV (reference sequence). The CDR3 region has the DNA TGTGCCAGCAAGGAGGCAGGGGTCATGAACACTGAAGCTTTCTTT. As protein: CASKEAGVMNTEAFF.

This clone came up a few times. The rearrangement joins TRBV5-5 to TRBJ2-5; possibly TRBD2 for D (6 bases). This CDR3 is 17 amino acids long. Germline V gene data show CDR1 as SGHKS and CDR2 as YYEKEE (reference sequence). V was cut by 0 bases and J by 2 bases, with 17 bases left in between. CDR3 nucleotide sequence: TGTGCCAGCAGCTTGGGTGGGTTGTCGGGAGAGCAAGAGACCCAGTACTTC. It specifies CASSLGGLSGEQETQYF.

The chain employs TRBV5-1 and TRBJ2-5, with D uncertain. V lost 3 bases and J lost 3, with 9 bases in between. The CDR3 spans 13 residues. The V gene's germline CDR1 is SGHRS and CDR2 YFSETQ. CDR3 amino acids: CASSSSGEETQYF. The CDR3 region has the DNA TGCGCCAGCAGCTCCAGTGGTGAAGAGACCCAGTACTTC.

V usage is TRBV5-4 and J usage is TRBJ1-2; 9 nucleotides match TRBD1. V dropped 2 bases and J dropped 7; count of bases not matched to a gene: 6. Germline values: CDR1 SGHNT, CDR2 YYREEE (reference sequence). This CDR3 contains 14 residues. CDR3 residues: CASSFQGTGSGYTF. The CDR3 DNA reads TGTGCCAGCAGCTTCCAGGGGACAGGGAGTGGCTACACCTTC. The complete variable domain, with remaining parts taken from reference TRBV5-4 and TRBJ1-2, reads ETGVTQSPTHLIKTRGQQVTLRCSSQSGHNTVSWYQQALGQGPQFIFQYYREEENGRGNFPPRFSGLQFPNYSSELNVNALELDDSALYLCASSFQGTGSGYTFGSGTRLTVV.

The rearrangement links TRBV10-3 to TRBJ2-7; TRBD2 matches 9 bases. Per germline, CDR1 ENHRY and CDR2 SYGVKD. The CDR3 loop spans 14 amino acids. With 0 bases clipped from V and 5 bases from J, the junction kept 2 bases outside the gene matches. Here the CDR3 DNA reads TGTGCCATCAGTGAGTCTAGCGGGAGACACGAGCAGTACTTC. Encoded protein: CAISESSGRHEQYF.

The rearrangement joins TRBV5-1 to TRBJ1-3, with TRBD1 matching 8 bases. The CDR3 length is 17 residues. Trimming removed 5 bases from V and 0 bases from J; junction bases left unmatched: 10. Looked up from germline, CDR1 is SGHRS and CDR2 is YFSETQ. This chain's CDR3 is CASSYRSQGASGNTIYF. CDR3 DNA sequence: TGCGCCAGCAGTTACAGATCTCAGGGGGCCTCTGGAAACACCATATATTTT.

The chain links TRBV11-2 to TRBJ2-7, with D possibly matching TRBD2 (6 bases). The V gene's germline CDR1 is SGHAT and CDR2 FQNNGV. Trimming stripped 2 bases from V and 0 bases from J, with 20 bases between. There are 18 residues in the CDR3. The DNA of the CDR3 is TGTGCCAGCAGCTTAAGTGTAGGGGACTCGCGGGTCTCCTACGAGCAGTACGTC. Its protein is CASSLSVGDSRVSYEQYV.

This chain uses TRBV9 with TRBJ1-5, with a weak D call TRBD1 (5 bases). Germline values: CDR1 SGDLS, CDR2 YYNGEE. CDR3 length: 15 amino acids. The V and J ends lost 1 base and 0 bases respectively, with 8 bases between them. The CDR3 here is CASSVSGDSNQPQHF. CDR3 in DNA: TGTGCCAGCAGCGTATCGGGGGATAGCAATCAGCCCCAGCATTTT. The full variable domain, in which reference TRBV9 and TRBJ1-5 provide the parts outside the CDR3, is DSGVTQTPKHLITATGQRVTLRCSPRSGDLSVYWYQQSLDQGLQFLIQYYNGEERAKGNILERFSAQQFPDLHSELNLSSLELGDSALYFCASSVSGDSNQPQHFGDGTRLSIL.

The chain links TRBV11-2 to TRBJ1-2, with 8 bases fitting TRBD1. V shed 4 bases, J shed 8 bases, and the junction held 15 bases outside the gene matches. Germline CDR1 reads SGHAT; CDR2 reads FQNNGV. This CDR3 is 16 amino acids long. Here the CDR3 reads CASSSWGQGAPEGYTF. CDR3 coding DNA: TGTGCCAGCAGCTCCTGGGGGCAGGGGGCCCCGGAGGGCTACACCTTC.

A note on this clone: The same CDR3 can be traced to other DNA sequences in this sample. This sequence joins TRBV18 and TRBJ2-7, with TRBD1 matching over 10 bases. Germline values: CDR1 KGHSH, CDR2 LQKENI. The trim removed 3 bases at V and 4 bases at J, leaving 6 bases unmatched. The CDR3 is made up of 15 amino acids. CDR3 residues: CASSPRTGGPYEQYF. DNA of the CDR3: TGTGCCAGCTCACCCAGGACAGGGGGGCCGTACGAGCAGTACTTC.

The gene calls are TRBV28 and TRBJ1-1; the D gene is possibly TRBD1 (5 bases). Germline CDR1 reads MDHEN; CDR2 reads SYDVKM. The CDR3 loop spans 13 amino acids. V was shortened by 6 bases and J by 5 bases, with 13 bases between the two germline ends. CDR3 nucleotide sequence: TGTGCCAGCAGCCGCCGTACAGGTACTGAAGCTTTCTTT. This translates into CASSRRTGTEAFF.

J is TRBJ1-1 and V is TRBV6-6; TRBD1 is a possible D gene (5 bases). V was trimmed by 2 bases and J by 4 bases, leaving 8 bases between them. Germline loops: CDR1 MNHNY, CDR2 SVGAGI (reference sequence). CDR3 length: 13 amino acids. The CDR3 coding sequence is TGTGCCAGCAGTTACAGCCAGGGCACTGAAGCTTTCTTT. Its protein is CASSYSQGTEAFF.

The CDR3 bases are TGTGCCAGTAGTCTAAGACAGGGGGCCGCCGGGGAGCTGTTTTTT. Residues: CASSLRQGAAGELFF. This rearrangement joins TRBV19 to TRBJ2-2; 10 nucleotides align to TRBD1. The CDR3 has 15 residues. CDR1 LNHDA and CDR2 SQIVND come from the germline V gene (reference sequence). V lost 5 bases to trimming and J lost 6 bases; unmatched junction nucleotides: 6.

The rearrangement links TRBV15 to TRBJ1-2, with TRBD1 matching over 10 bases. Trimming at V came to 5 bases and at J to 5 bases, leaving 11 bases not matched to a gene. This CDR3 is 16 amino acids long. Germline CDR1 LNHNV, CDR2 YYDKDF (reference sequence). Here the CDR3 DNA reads TGTGCCACCAGCGGCTGGACAGGGGGACGTGGGTATGGCTACACCTTC. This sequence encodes CATSGWTGGRGYGYTF.

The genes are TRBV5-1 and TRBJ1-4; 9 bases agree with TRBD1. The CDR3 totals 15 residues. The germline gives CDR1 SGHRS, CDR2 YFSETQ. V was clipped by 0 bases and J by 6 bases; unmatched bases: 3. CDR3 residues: CASSLEGQGYEKLFF. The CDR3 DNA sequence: TGCGCCAGCAGCTTGGAGGGACAGGGCTATGAAAAACTGTTTTTT.

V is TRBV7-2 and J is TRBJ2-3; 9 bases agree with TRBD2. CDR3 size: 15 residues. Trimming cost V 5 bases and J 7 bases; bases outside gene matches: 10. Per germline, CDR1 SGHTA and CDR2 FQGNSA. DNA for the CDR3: TGTGCCAGCAGCCAACAATGGACTAGCGCGAATACGCAGTATTTT. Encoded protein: CASSQQWTSANTQYF.

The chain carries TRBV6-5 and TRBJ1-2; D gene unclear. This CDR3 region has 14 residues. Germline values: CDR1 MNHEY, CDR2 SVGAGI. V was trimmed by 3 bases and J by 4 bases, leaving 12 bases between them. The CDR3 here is CASSYGQEGYGYTF. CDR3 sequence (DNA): TGTGCCAGCAGTTATGGGCAGGAGGGCTATGGCTACACCTTC.

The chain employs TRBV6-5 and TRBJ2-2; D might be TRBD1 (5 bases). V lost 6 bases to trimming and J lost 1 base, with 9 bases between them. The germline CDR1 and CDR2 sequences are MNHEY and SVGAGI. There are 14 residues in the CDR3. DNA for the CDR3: TGTGCCAGCAGACCCGGACAGAACACCGGGGAGCTGTTTTTT. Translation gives CASRPGQNTGELFF.

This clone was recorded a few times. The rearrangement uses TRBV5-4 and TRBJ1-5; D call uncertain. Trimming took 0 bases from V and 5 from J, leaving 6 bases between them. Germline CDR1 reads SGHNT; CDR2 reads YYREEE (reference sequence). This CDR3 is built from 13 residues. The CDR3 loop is CASSLDPDQPQHF. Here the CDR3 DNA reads TGTGCCAGCAGCTTGGACCCGGATCAGCCCCAGCATTTT.

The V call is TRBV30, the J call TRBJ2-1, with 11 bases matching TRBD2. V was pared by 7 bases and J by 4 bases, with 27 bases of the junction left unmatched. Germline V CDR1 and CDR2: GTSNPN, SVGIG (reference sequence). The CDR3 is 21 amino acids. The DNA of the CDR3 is TGTGCCTTGATCGGAGGGACTAGCGGTCCCGATAAGGTCCACGGGTACAATGAGCAGTTCTTC. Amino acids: CALIGGTSGPDKVHGYNEQFF.

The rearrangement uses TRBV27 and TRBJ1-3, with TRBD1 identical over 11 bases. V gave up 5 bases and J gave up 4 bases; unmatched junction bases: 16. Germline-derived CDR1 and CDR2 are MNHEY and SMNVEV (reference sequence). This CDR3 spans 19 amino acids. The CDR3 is CASSPRGTGGLLGGNTIYF. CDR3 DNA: TGTGCCAGCAGTCCCCGGGGGACAGGGGGATTGTTAGGGGGAAACACCATATATTTT.